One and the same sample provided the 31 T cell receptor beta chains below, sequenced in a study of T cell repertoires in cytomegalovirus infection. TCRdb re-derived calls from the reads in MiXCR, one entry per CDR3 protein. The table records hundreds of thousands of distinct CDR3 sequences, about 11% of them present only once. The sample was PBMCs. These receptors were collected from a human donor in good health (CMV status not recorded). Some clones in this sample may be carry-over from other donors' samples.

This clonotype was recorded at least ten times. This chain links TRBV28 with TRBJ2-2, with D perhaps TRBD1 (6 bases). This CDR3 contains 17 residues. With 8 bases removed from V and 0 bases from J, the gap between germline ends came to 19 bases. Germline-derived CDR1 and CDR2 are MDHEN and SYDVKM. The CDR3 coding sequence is TGTGCCAGCTACCCACCGGACAGCAACGCGAACACCGGGGAGCTGTTTTTT. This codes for CASYPPDSNANTGELFF. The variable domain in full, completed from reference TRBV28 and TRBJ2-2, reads DVKVTQSSRYLVKRTGEKVFLECVQDMDHENMFWYRQDPGLGLRLIYFSYDVKMKEKGDIPEGYSVSREKKERFSLILESASTNQTSMYLCASYPPDSNANTGELFFGEGSRLTVL.

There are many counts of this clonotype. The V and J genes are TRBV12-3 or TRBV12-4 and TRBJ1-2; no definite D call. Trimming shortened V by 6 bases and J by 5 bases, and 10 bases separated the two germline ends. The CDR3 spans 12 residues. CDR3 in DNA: TGTGCCAGCAGCCGGAGCGTATATGGCTACACCTTC. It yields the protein CASSRSVYGYTF.

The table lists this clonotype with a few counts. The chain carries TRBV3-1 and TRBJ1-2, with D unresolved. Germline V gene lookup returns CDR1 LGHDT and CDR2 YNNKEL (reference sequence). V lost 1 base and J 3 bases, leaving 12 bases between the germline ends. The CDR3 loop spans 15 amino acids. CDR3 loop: CASSQGETAHYGYTF. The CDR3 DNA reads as TGTGCCAGCAGCCAAGGGGAAACAGCTCACTATGGCTACACCTTC.

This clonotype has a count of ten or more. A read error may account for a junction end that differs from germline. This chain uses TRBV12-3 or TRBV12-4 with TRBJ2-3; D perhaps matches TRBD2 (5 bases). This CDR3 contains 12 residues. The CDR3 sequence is CASSLAGMEVWF. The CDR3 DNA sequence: TGTGCCAGCAGTTTAGCGGGGATGGAGGTCTGGTTT.

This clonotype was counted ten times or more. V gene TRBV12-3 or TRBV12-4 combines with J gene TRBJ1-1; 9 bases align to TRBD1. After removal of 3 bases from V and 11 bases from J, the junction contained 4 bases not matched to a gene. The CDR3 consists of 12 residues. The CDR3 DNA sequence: TGTGCCAGCAGTTTGACAGGGGGACTGGCTTTCTTT. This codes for CASSLTGGLAFF.

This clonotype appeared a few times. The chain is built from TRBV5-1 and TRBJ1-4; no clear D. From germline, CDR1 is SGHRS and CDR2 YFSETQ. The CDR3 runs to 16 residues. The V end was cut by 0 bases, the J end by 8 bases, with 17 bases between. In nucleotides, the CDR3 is TGCGCCAGCAGCTTGGACGGAGGAGGGATCTGGGAAAAACTGTTTTTT. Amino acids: CASSLDGGGIWEKLFF.

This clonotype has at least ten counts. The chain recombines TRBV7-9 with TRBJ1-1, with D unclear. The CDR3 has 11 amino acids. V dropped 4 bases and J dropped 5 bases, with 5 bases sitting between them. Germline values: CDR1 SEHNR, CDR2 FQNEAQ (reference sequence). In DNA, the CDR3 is TGTGCCAGCAGCTCTCCGACTGAAGCTTTCTTT. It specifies CASSSPTEAFF.

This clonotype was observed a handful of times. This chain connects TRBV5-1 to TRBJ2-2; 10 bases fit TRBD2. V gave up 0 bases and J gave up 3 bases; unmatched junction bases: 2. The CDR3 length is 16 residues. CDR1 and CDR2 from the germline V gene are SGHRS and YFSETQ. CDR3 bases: TGCGCCAGCAGCTTGGCTAGCGGGAGTTACACCGGGGAGCTGTTTTTT. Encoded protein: CASSLASGSYTGELFF.

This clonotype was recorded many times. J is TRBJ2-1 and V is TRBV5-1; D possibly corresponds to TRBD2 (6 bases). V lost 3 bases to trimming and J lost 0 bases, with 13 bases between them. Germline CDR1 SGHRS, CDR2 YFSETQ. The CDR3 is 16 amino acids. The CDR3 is CASSSGTRSSYNEQFF. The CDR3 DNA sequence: TGCGCCAGCAGCTCCGGGACTCGGAGCTCCTACAATGAGCAGTTCTTC.

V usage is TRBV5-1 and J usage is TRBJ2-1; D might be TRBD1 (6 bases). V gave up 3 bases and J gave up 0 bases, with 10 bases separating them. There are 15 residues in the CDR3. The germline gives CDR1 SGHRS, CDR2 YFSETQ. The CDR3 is CASSSDSISYNEQFF. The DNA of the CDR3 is TGCGCCAGCAGCTCGGACAGTATCTCCTACAATGAGCAGTTCTTC.

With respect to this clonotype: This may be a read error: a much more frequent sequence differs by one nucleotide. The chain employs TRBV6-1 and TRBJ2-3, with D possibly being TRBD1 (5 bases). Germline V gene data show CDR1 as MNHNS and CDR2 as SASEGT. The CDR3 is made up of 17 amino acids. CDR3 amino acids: CTSSYKGQGPSTDTQYF. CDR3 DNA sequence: TGTACCAGCAGTTACAAAGGGCAGGGCCCTAGCACAGATACGCAGTATTTT.

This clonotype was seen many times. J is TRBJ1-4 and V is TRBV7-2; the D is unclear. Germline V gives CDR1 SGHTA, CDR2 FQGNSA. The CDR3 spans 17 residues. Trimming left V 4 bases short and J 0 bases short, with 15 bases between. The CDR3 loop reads CASSSSLVGATNEKLFF. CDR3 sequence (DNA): TGTGCCAGCAGCTCGTCACTGGTCGGTGCAACTAATGAAAAACTGTTTTTT.

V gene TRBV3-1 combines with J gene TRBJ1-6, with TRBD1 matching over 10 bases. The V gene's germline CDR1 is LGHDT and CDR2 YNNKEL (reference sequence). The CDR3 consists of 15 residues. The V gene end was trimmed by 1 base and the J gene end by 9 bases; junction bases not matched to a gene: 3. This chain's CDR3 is CASSQVGQGGSPLHF. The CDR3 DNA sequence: TGTGCCAGCAGCCAAGTCGGACAGGGGGGTTCACCCCTCCACTTT.

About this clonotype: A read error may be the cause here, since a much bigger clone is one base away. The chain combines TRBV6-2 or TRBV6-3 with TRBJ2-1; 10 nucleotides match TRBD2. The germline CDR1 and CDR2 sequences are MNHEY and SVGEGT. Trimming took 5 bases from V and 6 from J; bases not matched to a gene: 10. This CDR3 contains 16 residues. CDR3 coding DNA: TGTGCCAGCAGTCCCCTAGCGGGAGTGGCGATCAATGAGCAGTTCTTC. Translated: CASSPLAGVAINEQFF.

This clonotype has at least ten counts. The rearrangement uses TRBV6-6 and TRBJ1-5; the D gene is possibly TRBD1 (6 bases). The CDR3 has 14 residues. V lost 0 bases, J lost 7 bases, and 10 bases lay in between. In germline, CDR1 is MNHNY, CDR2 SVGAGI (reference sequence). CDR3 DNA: TGTGCCAGCAGTTACTCGGGGGCTCGGCAGCCCCAGCATTTT. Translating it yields CASSYSGARQPQHF.

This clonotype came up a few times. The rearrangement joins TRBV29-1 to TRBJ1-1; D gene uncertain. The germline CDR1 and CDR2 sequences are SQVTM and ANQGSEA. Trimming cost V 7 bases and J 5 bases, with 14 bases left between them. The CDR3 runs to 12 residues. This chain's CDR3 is CSGGGRTTEAFF. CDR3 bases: TGCAGCGGGGGAGGACGAACGACTGAAGCTTTCTTT.

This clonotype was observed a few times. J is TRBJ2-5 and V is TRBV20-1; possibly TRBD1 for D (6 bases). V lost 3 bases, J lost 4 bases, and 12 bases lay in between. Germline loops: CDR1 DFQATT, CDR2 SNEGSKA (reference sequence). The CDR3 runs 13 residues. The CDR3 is CSASPGAGETQYF. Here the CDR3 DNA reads TGCAGTGCTAGCCCAGGGGCGGGAGAGACCCAGTACTTC.

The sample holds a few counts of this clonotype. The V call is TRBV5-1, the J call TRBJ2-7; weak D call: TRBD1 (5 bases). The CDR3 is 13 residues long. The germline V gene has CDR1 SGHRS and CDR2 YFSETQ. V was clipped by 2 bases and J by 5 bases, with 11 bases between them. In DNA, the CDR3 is TGCGCCAGCAGCTTTTCAGGGATCAACGAGCAGTACTTC. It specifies CASSFSGINEQYF.

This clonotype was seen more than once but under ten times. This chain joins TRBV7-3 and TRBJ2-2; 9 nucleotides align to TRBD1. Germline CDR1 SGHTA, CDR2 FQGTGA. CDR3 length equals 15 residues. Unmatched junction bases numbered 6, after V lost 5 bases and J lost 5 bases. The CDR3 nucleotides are TGTGCCAGCAGCGAGGGACAGGGCCGGACCGGGGAGCTGTTTTTT. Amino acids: CASSEGQGRTGELFF.

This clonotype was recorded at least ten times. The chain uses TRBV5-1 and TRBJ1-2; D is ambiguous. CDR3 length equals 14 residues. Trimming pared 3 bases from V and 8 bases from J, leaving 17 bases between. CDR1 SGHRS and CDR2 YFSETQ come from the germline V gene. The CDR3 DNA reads TGCGCCAGCAGCTCGACACCCGCCGGGTTGGGCTACACCTTC. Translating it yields CASSSTPAGLGYTF.

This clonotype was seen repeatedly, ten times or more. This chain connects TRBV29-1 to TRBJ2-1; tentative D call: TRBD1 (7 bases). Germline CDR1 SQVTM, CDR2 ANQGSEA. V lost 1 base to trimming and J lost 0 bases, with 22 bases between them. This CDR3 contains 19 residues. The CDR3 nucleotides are TGCAGCGTTGAAGGGGGTCAGGGGGGTTTGTTCGCCTCCTACAATGAGCAGTTCTTC. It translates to CSVEGGQGGLFASYNEQFF.

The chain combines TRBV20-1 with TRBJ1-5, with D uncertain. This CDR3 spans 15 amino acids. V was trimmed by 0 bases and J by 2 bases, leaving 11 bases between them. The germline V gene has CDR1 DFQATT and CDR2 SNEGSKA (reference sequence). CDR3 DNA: TGCAGTGCTAGAGATGAAACGGGTGGCAATCAGCCCCAGCATTTT. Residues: CSARDETGGNQPQHF.

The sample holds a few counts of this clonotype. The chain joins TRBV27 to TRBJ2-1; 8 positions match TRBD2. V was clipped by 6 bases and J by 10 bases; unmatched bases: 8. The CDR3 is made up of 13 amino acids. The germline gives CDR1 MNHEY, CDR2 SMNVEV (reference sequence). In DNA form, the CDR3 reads TGTGCCAGCAGCAGTCGGGGGGGCGACGAGCAGTTCTTC. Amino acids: CASSSRGGDEQFF.

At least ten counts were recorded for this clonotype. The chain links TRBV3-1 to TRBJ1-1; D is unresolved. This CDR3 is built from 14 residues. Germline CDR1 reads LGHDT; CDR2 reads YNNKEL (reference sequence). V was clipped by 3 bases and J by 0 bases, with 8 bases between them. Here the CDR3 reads CASSHGSLNTEAFF. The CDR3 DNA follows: TGTGCCAGCAGCCACGGCAGCCTGAACACTGAAGCTTTCTTT. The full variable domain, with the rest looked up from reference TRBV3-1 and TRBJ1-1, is DTAVSQTPKYLVTQMGNDKSIKCEQNLGHDTMYWYKQDSKKFLKIMFSYNNKELIINETVPNRFSPKSPDKAHLNLHINSLELGDSAVYFCASSHGSLNTEAFFGQGTRLTVV.

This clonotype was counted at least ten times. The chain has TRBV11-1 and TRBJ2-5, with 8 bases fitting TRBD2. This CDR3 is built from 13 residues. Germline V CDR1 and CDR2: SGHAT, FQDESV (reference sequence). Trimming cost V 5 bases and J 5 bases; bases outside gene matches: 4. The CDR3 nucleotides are TGTGCCAGCAGCCAGACTAGCGTGGAGACCCAGTACTTC. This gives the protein CASSQTSVETQYF.

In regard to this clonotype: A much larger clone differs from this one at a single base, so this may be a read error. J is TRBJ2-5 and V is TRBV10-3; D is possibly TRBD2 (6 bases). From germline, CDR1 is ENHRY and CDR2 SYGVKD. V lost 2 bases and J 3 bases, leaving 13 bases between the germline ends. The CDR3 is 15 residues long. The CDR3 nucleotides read TGTGCCATCAGTGAGACTAGCTCTATTAAAGAGACCCAGTACTTC. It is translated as CAISETSSIKETQYF.

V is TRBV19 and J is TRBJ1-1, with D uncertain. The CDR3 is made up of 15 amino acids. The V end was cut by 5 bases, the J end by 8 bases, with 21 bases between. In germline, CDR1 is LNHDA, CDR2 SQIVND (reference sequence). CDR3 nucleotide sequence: TGTGCCAGTAGTCCCGGGATTCTTCATGGTCGGGAAGCTTTCTTT. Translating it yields CASSPGILHGREAFF. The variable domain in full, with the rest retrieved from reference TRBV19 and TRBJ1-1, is DGGITQSPKYLFRKEGQNVTLSCEQNLNHDAMYWYRQDPGQGLRLIYYSQIVNDFQKGDIAEGYSVSREKKESFPLTVTSAQKNPTAFYLCASSPGILHGREAFFGQGTRLTVV.

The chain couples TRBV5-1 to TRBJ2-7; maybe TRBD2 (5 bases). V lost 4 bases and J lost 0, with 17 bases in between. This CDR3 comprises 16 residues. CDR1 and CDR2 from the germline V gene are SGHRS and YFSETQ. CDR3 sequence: CASSPSLRGSSYEQYF. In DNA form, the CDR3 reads TGCGCCAGCAGCCCCAGCCTGAGAGGGAGCTCCTACGAGCAGTACTTC.

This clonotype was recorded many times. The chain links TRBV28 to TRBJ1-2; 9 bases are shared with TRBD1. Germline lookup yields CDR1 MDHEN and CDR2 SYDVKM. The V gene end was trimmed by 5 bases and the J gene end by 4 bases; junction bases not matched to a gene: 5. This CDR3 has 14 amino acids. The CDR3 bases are TGTGCCAGCAGTAGGGACAGGGTTCTCTATGGCTACACCTTC. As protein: CASSRDRVLYGYTF.

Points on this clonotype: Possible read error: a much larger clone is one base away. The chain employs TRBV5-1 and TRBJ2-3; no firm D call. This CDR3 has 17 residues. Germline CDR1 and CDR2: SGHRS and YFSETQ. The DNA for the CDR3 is TGCGCCGGCAGCCCGATGACCGATTTCGCTAACACAGATACGCAGTATTTT. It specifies CAGSPMTDFANTDTQYF.

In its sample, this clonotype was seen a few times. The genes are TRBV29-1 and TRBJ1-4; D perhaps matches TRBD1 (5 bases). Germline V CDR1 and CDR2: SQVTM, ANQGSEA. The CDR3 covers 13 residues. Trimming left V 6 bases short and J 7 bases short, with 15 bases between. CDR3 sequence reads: CSVGQGRGEKLFF. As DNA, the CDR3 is TGCAGCGTCGGGCAGGGACGGGGTGAAAAACTGTTTTTT.